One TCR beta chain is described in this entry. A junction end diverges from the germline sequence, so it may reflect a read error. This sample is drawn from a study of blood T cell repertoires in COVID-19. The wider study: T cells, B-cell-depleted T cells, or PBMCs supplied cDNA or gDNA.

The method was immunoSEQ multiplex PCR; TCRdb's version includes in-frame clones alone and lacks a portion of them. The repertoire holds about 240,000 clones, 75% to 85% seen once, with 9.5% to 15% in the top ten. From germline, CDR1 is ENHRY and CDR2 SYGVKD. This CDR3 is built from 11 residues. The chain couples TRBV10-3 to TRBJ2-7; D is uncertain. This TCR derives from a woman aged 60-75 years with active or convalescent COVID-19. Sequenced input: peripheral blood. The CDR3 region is CAISESHKHLF. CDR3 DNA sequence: TGTGCCATCAGTGAGTCTCATAAGCATCTCTTC.